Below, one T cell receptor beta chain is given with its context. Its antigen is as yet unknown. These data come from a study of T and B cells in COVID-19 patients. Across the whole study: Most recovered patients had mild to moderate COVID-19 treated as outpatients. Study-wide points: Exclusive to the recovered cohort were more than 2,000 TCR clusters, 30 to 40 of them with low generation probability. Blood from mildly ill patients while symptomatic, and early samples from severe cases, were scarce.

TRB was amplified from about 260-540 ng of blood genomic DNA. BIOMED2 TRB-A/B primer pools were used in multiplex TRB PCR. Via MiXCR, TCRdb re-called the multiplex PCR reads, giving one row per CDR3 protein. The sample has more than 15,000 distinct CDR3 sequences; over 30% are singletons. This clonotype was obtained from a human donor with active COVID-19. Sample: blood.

As DNA, the CDR3 is TGTGCTAGTGGTTTGGGCCCCGGGACAGGGTACAATGAGCAGTTCTTC. This translates into CASGLGPGTGYNEQFF. The chain combines TRBV12-5 with TRBJ2-1, with 9 bases identical to TRBD1. Per the germline V gene, CDR1 is LGHNT and CDR2 is FRNRAP. V was clipped by 1 base and J by 4 bases; unmatched bases: 5. There are 16 residues in the CDR3.